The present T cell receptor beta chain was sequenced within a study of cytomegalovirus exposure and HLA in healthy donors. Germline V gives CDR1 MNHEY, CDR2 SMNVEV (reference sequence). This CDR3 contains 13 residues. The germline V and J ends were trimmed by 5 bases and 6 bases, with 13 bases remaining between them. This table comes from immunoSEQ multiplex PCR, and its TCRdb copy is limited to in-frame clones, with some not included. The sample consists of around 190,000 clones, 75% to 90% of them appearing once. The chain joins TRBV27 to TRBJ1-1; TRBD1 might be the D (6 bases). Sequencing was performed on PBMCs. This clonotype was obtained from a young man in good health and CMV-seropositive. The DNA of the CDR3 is TGTGCCAGCAGTACCTACAGGGTAGCTGAAGCTTTCTTT. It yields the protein CASSTYRVAEAFF.